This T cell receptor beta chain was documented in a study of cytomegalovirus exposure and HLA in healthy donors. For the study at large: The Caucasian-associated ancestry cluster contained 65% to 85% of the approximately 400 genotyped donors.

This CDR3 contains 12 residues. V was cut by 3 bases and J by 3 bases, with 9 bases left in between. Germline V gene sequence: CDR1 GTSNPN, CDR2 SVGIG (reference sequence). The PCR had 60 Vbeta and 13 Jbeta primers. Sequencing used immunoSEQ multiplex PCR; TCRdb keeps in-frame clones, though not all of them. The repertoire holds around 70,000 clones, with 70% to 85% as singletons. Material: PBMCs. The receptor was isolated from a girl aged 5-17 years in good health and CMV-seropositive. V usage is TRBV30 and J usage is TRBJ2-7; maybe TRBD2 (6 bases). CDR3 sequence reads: CAWREGFYEQYF. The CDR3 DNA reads TGTGCCTGGAGGGAGGGGTTCTACGAGCAGTACTTC.